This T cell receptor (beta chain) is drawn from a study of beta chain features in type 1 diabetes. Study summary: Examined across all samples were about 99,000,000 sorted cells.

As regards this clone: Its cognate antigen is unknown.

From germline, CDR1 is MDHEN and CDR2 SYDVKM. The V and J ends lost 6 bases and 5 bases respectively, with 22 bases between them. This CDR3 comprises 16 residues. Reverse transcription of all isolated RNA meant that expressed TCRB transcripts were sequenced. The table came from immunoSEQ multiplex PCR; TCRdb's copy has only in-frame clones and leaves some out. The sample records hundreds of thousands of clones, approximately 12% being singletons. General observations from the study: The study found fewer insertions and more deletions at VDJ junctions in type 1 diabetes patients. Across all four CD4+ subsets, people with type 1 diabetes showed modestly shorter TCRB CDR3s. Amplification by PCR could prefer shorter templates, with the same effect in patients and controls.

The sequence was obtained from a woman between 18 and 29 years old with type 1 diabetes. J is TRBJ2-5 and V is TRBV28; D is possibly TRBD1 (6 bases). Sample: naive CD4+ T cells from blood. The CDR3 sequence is CASSKPLAGAYETQYF. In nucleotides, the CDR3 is TGTGCCAGCAGCAAACCTCTGGCAGGGGCGTATGAGACCCAGTACTTC.